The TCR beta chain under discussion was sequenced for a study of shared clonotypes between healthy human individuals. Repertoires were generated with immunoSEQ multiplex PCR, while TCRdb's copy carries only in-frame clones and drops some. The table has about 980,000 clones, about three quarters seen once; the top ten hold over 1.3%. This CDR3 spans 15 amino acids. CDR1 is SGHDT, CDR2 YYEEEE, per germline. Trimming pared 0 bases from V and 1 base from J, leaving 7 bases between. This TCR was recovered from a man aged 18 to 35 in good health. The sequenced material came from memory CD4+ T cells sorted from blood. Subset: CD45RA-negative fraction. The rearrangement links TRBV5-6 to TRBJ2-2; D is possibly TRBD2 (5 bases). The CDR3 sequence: CASSLGLRNTGELFF. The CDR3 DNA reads TGTGCCAGCAGCTTGGGACTAAGGAACACCGGGGAGCTGTTTTTT.